Shown below are 20 T cell receptor beta chains from a single sample sequenced in a study of cytomegalovirus exposure and HLA in healthy donors. The PCR made use of 60 Vbeta and 13 Jbeta primers. Profiling relied on immunoSEQ multiplex PCR, and the TCRdb table lists in-frame clones only, not all of them. The table has hundreds of thousands of clones, around 80% seen once. The specimen was PBMCs. These receptors were collected from a boy under 10 years old in good health and CMV-seronegative.

This clone was counted a single time. The chain has TRBV7-8 and TRBJ1-2, with D possibly being TRBD1 (5 bases). The V end was cut by 4 bases, the J end by 4 bases, with 10 bases between. The CDR3 is 13 residues long. Germline CDR1 and CDR2: SGHVS and FQNEAQ. The CDR3 DNA is TGTGCCAGCAGCTCAAGGGGCGGCTATGGCTACACCTTC. This encodes CASSSRGGYGYTF.

J is TRBJ2-1 and V is TRBV11-2; D perhaps matches TRBD1 (6 bases). From germline, CDR1 is SGHAT and CDR2 FQNNGV. CDR3 length: 12 amino acids. Trimming took off 1 base at V and 8 bases at J, with 6 bases between the two ends. CDR3 sequence: CASSLGQDEQFF. The CDR3 DNA reads as TGTGCCAGCAGCTTAGGACAGGATGAGCAGTTCTTC. Looking up the rest from reference TRBV11-2 and TRBJ2-1 gives the full variable domain: EAGVAQSPRYKIIEKRQSVAFWCNPISGHATLYWYQQILGQGPKLLIQFQNNGVVDDSQLPKDRFSAERLKGVDSTLKIQPAKLEDSAVYLCASSLGQDEQFFGPGTRLTVL.

The sample holds one count of this clone. V usage is TRBV6-5 and J usage is TRBJ1-2; D is uncertain. CDR1 MNHEY and CDR2 SVGAGI come from the germline V gene. The ends were cut back, 4 bases at V and 2 bases at J, with 17 bases in the middle. CDR3 length: 16 amino acids. The DNA for the CDR3 is TGTGCCAGCAGTTCACCAGGTCAAGGAAGAAACTATGGCTACACCTTC. Translating gives CASSSPGQGRNYGYTF.

The rearrangement uses TRBV18 and TRBJ1-2; weak D call: TRBD1 (5 bases). Trimming pared 4 bases from V and 8 bases from J, leaving 14 bases between. CDR3 length equals 13 residues. Germline CDR1 KGHSH, CDR2 LQKENI. The CDR3 DNA follows: TGTGCCAGCTCACTCAGGGAACTTTACGGCTACACCTTC. This translates into CASSLRELYGYTF.

The chain links TRBV7-2 to TRBJ2-7; a weak D match, TRBD2 (6 bases). Germline V gene lookup returns CDR1 SGHTA and CDR2 FQGNSA. The CDR3 sequence is 14 residues long. Trimming removed 5 bases from V and 2 bases from J, with 13 bases in between. The CDR3 is CASSRGTEPYEQYF. The CDR3 bases are TGTGCCAGCAGCCGCGGGACTGAGCCCTACGAGCAGTACTTC.

CDR3 DNA sequence: TGTGCCAGCAGCTTTGGCAGCAATCAGCCCCAGCATTTT. Translated, it gives CASSFGSNQPQHF. The chain employs TRBV5-8 and TRBJ1-5; no firm D call. CDR1 SGHTS and CDR2 YDEGEE come from the germline V gene. CDR3 size: 13 residues. V was cut by 2 bases and J by 1 base, with 4 bases left in between.

This clone came up a few times. This chain connects TRBV30 to TRBJ1-1; D perhaps matches TRBD1 (5 bases). The ends were cut back, 5 bases at V and 11 bases at J, with 12 bases in the middle. CDR1 GTSNPN and CDR2 SVGIG come from the germline V gene (reference sequence). This CDR3 is 10 amino acids long. The CDR3 loop reads CAWGAGGAFF. Here the CDR3 DNA reads TGTGCCTGGGGCGCGGGGGGGGCTTTCTTT.

The chain uses TRBV6-4 and TRBJ1-1; D remains unclear. Per germline, CDR1 MRHNA and CDR2 SNTAGT. V was pared by 4 bases and J by 5 bases, with 14 bases between. This CDR3 comprises 14 residues. Here the CDR3 DNA reads TGTGCCAGCAGTGCAGGCCCGGATTTTACTGAAGCTTTCTTT. Amino acids: CASSAGPDFTEAFF.

J is TRBJ1-5 and V is TRBV7-8; the D is unclear. Germline V gene data show CDR1 as SGHVS and CDR2 as FQNEAQ. V lost 5 bases and J lost 7, with 12 bases in between. The CDR3 runs to 13 residues. CDR3 sequence (DNA): TGTGCCAGCAGCGTCGGTGACGGGCAGCCCCAGCATTTT. This codes for CASSVGDGQPQHF.

The chain uses TRBV9 and TRBJ2-7; TRBD2 matches at 11 bases. V dropped 3 bases and J dropped 6; count of bases not matched to a gene: 5. The V gene's germline CDR1 is SGDLS and CDR2 YYNGEE. This CDR3 is built from 14 residues. CDR3 sequence reads: CASSETSGKGEQYF. For the CDR3, the DNA is TGTGCCAGCAGCGAGACTAGCGGGAAGGGCGAGCAGTACTTC.

The genes are TRBV7-9 and TRBJ2-2, with D perhaps matching TRBD1 (5 bases). CDR3 length: 13 amino acids. V dropped 9 bases and J dropped 0 bases, with 8 bases sitting between them. Germline lookup yields CDR1 SEHNR and CDR2 FQNEAQ (reference sequence). The CDR3 DNA is TGTGCCAGTCAGGGCCCGAACACCGGGGAGCTGTTTTTT. This codes for CASQGPNTGELFF. Combining the CDR3 with reference TRBV7-9 and TRBJ2-2 gives the whole variable domain DTGVSQNPRHKITKRGQNVTFRCDPISEHNRLYWYRQTLGQGPEFLTYFQNEAQLEKSRLLSDRFSAERPKGSFSTLEIQRTEQGDSAMYLCASQGPNTGELFFGEGSRLTVL.

Only a few counts were recorded for this clone. The J gene is TRBJ1-1, the V gene TRBV6-5; perhaps TRBD1 as D (6 bases). The CDR3 contains 12 residues. The V end lost 5 bases, the J end lost 4 bases, and 8 bases lay between the germline ends. Per the germline V gene, CDR1 is MNHEY and CDR2 is SVGAGI. Here the CDR3 reads CASSPTGTEAFF. The DNA for the CDR3 is TGTGCCAGCAGTCCGACAGGCACTGAAGCTTTCTTT.

This sequence joins TRBV2 and TRBJ2-5, with TRBD1 matching over 9 bases. TRBJ2-7 matches the DNA end more closely, so the J call is doubtful. This CDR3 has 13 amino acids. Germline loops: CDR1 SNHLY, CDR2 FYNNEI. The CDR3 bases are TGTGCCAGCAGACAGGGGGCATCAGGCGAGCAGTACTTC. It codes for CASRQGASGEQYF.

This rearrangement joins TRBV12-5 to TRBJ1-1, with TRBD1 as a possible D gene (6 bases). The V gene lost 0 bases and the J gene lost 4 bases, with 12 bases spanning the gap. This CDR3 comprises 15 residues. Germline V lookup: CDR1 LGHNT, CDR2 FRNRAP. The CDR3 region is CASGLVQGLITEAFF. The CDR3 DNA follows: TGTGCTAGTGGTTTGGTACAGGGTTTGATCACTGAAGCTTTCTTT.

The chain combines TRBV2 with TRBJ2-7, with a weak D call TRBD2 (5 bases). This CDR3 spans 18 amino acids. The germline V gene has CDR1 SNHLY and CDR2 FYNNEI. The V end lost 3 bases, the J end lost 0 bases, and 21 bases lay between the germline ends. CDR3 DNA sequence: TGTGCCAGCAGTGATCTGTCACTAGTTATCGGAAGCTCCTACGAGCAGTACTTC. This gives the protein CASSDLSLVIGSSYEQYF.

The chain combines TRBV5-6 with TRBJ2-1; 10 bases align to TRBD2. In germline, CDR1 is SGHDT, CDR2 YYEEEE. The V and J ends lost 0 bases and 7 bases, in that order; junction bases with no gene match: 10. The CDR3 extends over 17 amino acids. CDR3 amino acids: CASSLVVAGGPWNEQFF. The CDR3 nucleotides are TGTGCCAGCAGCTTGGTTGTAGCGGGGGGCCCCTGGAATGAGCAGTTCTTC.

The rearrangement links TRBV5-8 to TRBJ2-7; the D gene is possibly TRBD2 (6 bases). This CDR3 is 14 amino acids long. Germline V gene lookup returns CDR1 SGHTS and CDR2 YDEGEE. Trimming took off 9 bases at V and 2 bases at J, with 18 bases between the two ends. CDR3 loop: CATSGRTSAYEQYF. CDR3 nucleotides: TGTGCCACCTCTGGGAGGACTTCAGCCTACGAGCAGTACTTC.

The chain is built from TRBV30 and TRBJ1-6, with D tentatively TRBD1 (6 bases). V lost 5 bases to trimming and J lost 6 bases, with 14 bases between them. This CDR3 has 14 residues. In germline, CDR1 is GTSNPN, CDR2 SVGIG (reference sequence). For the CDR3, the DNA is TGTGCCTGGCAGCACAGGGTCGGTAATTCACCCCTCCACTTT. Translation gives CAWQHRVGNSPLHF.

The chain links TRBV20-1 to TRBJ2-1; D might be TRBD2 (5 bases). Germline CDR1 DFQATT, CDR2 SNEGSKA (reference sequence). Trimming left V 5 bases short and J 8 bases short, with 10 bases between. The CDR3 loop spans 11 amino acids. CDR3 amino acids: CSAPGVDEQFF. The CDR3 DNA reads TGCAGTGCTCCCGGGGTAGATGAGCAGTTCTTC.

V is TRBV6-6 and J is TRBJ1-5, with D tentatively TRBD1 (5 bases). Per germline, CDR1 MNHNY and CDR2 SVGAGI (reference sequence). This CDR3 comprises 14 residues. The V gene lost 7 bases and the J gene lost 7 bases, with 17 bases spanning the gap. CDR3 in amino acids: CASNLVPRGQPQHF. CDR3 DNA: TGTGCCAGCAATTTAGTCCCAAGGGGACAGCCCCAGCATTTT.